One and the same sample provided the 18 T cell receptor beta chains below, sequenced in a study of T cell responses to AZD1222 COVID-19 vaccine. Here immunoSEQ multiplex PCR was the method, and the copy in TCRdb shows in-frame clones only, minus some. The repertoire holds under 95,000 clones, with 90% as singletons. The source material was peripheral blood, sampled on day 0 of AZD1222 vaccination. These receptors originate from an adult in good health.

The J gene is TRBJ2-3, the V gene TRBV2, with unresolved D. CDR3 length: 13 amino acids. V was trimmed by 4 bases and J by 1 base, leaving 6 bases between them. The germline V gene encodes CDR1 SNHLY and CDR2 FYNNEI. The DNA for the CDR3 is TGTGCCAGCAGTGCGTACCGCACAGATACGCAGTATTTT. Its protein product is CASSAYRTDTQYF.

The CDR3 is CASSQQELSGNTIYF. The CDR3 nucleotides are TGTGCCAGCAGCCAACAGGAACTCTCTGGAAACACCATATATTTT. The chain carries TRBV11-2 and TRBJ1-3, with D perhaps TRBD1 (5 bases). This CDR3 is 15 amino acids long. Trimming pared 5 bases from V and 0 bases from J, leaving 11 bases between. The germline gives CDR1 SGHAT, CDR2 FQNNGV.

DNA of the CDR3: TGTGCCAGCAGTTCAGGCGTGGGGAGTTCCTATGGCTACACCTTC. This encodes CASSSGVGSSYGYTF. The chain uses TRBV28 and TRBJ1-2; D ambiguous. Germline CDR1 MDHEN, CDR2 SYDVKM. The CDR3 has 15 residues. The V end was cut by 4 bases, the J end by 4 bases, with 16 bases between.

J is TRBJ2-2 and V is TRBV28, with D maybe TRBD2 (6 bases). Trimming took 6 bases from V and 6 from J, leaving 17 bases between them. There are 15 residues in the CDR3. Germline V gene lookup returns CDR1 MDHEN and CDR2 SYDVKM. This CDR3 reads CASRGEAGSAGELFF. Written as DNA, the CDR3 is TGTGCCAGCAGGGGCGAGGCGGGATCTGCCGGGGAGCTGTTTTTT. The entire variable domain, with the rest obtained from reference TRBV28 and TRBJ2-2, is as follows: DVKVTQSSRYLVKRTGEKVFLECVQDMDHENMFWYRQDPGLGLRLIYFSYDVKMKEKGDIPEGYSVSREKKERFSLILESASTNQTSMYLCASRGEAGSAGELFFGEGSRLTVL.

This chain links TRBV6-5 with TRBJ1-5; possible D gene TRBD1, 5 bases. The CDR3 has 13 residues. CDR1 is MNHEY, CDR2 SVGAGI, per germline. The V gene lost 6 bases and the J gene lost 7 bases, with 13 bases spanning the gap. CDR3: CASRPGGDQPQHF. As DNA, the CDR3 is TGTGCCAGCAGGCCCGGAGGGGACCAGCCCCAGCATTTT.

V gene TRBV29-1 combines with J gene TRBJ1-1; 10 nucleotides align to TRBD1. The CDR3 is 17 amino acids. The ends lost 7 bases at V and 3 bases at J; junction bases unmatched: 17. Germline CDR1 SQVTM, CDR2 ANQGSEA. The CDR3 loop is CSAKTTGGRRGDTEAFF. As DNA, the CDR3 is TGCAGCGCGAAAACGACAGGGGGCCGAAGAGGGGACACTGAAGCTTTCTTT.

CDR3 nucleotide sequence: TGTGCCAGCAGCCAGGAGTATAATGAAAAACTGTTTTTT. Protein: CASSQEYNEKLFF. The gene calls are TRBV9 and TRBJ1-4; D uncertain. Germline-derived CDR1 and CDR2 are SGDLS and YYNGEE. The CDR3 is made up of 13 amino acids. Trimming shortened V by 4 bases and J by 4 bases, and 8 bases separated the two germline ends.

This chain uses TRBV19 with TRBJ1-1, with 7 bases fitting TRBD1. The V gene end was trimmed by 5 bases and the J gene end by 5 bases; junction bases not matched to a gene: 5. The CDR3 has 13 residues. Per the germline V gene, CDR1 is LNHDA and CDR2 is SQIVND (reference sequence). CDR3: CASSPTGATEAFF. The CDR3 bases are TGTGCCAGTAGTCCCACAGGGGCGACTGAAGCTTTCTTT.

This clone was picked up one time. The V gene is TRBV30, the J gene TRBJ1-5; 8 positions agree with TRBD1. The CDR3 is 13 amino acids. CDR1 GTSNPN and CDR2 SVGIG come from the germline V gene (reference sequence). Trimming took 6 bases from V and 6 from J; bases not matched to a gene: 7. The CDR3 sequence: CACSTGGTQPQHF. The CDR3 region has the DNA TGTGCCTGTTCTACAGGGGGAACTCAGCCCCAGCATTTT.

The count of this clone is one. The gene calls are TRBV5-1 and TRBJ1-6; perhaps TRBD1 as D (5 bases). The length of the CDR3 is 14 residues. Germline CDR1 reads SGHRS; CDR2 reads YFSETQ. With 3 bases removed from V and 9 bases from J, the gap between germline ends came to 13 bases. The CDR3 reads CASSSKPGGSPLHF. CDR3 nucleotide sequence: TGCGCCAGCAGCTCAAAACCCGGGGGTTCACCCCTCCACTTT.

The chain employs TRBV19 and TRBJ2-1; 7 positions agree with TRBD2. CDR3 length: 15 amino acids. With V trimmed by 5 bases and J by 4 bases, 8 bases remained unmatched. Germline values: CDR1 LNHDA, CDR2 SQIVND (reference sequence). CDR3 sequence: CASSPGTTNYNEQFF. The CDR3 region has the DNA TGTGCCAGTAGTCCCGGGACTACCAATTACAATGAGCAGTTCTTC.

The chain has TRBV11-2 and TRBJ1-1; D remains unclear. CDR3 length: 18 amino acids. Germline loops: CDR1 SGHAT, CDR2 FQNNGV. V shed 3 bases and J shed 1 base, with 21 bases lying between them. The CDR3 bases are TGTGCCAGCAGCTTTAACGTGGGTACCCGGATTGCGAACACTGAAGCTTTCTTT. Translating it yields CASSFNVGTRIANTEAFF.

The V call is TRBV2, the J call TRBJ2-2; 10 nucleotides align to TRBD2. Germline-derived CDR1 and CDR2 are SNHLY and FYNNEI. Losses at the gene ends were 3 bases for V and 6 bases for J; bases not matched to a gene: 4. The CDR3 has 15 amino acids. The CDR3 here is CASSDLAGAAGELFF. DNA of the CDR3: TGTGCCAGCAGTGACCTAGCGGGAGCCGCCGGGGAGCTGTTTTTT. Supplemented by reference TRBV2 and TRBJ2-2, the full variable domain reads EPEVTQTPSHQVTQMGQEVILRCVPISNHLYFYWYRQILGQKVEFLVSFYNNEISEKSEIFDDQFSVERPDGSNFTLKIRSTKLEDSAMYFCASSDLAGAAGELFFGEGSRLTVL.

This clone was detected only once. This sequence joins TRBV2 and TRBJ1-2; D ambiguous. The CDR3 length is 12 residues. Germline CDR1 reads SNHLY; CDR2 reads FYNNEI. The germline V and J ends were trimmed by 5 bases and 4 bases, with 8 bases remaining between them. In DNA, the CDR3 is TGTGCCAGCAGTAAAGACACCTATGGCTACACCTTC. Protein: CASSKDTYGYTF.

The chain employs TRBV7-8 and TRBJ1-2; D is ambiguous. Looked up from germline, CDR1 is SGHVS and CDR2 is FQNEAQ. The ends were cut back, 3 bases at V and 5 bases at J, with 10 bases in the middle. This CDR3 is built from 13 residues. The CDR3 nucleotides are TGTGCCAGCAGCTTCAGCCCAGAATATGGCTACACCTTC. This encodes CASSFSPEYGYTF.

This sequence joins TRBV7-2 and TRBJ2-7; D may match TRBD1 or TRBD2 (6 bases each). CDR1 is SGHTA and CDR2 is FQGNSA in the germline V gene. The CDR3 covers 15 residues. V lost 3 bases and J lost 6, with 18 bases in between. DNA for the CDR3: TGTGCCAGCAGCTTGGGGGGCCGGGTTATCGGCGAGCAGTACTTC. It specifies CASSLGGRVIGEQYF.

This clone has only a few counts. The genes are TRBV7-3 and TRBJ1-1, with a possible D match to TRBD1 (5 bases). V lost 3 bases and J 5 bases, leaving 10 bases between the germline ends. The CDR3 sequence is 13 residues long. Germline values: CDR1 SGHTA, CDR2 FQGTGA. The CDR3: CASSFGAGTEAFF. CDR3 nucleotides: TGTGCCAGCAGCTTTGGGGCGGGAACTGAAGCTTTCTTT. Supplemented by reference TRBV7-3 and TRBJ1-1, the full variable domain reads GAGVSQTPSNKVTEKGKYVELRCDPISGHTALYWYRQSLGQGPEFLIYFQGTGAADDSGLPNDRFFAVRPEGSVSTLKIQRTERGDSAVYLCASSFGAGTEAFFGQGTRLTVV.

The V gene is TRBV28, the J gene TRBJ1-5; D unresolved. The CDR3 has 15 amino acids. Germline V gene data show CDR1 as MDHEN and CDR2 as SYDVKM. Trimming took off 7 bases at V and 4 bases at J, with 17 bases between the two ends. In nucleotides, the CDR3 is TGTGCCAGCACCACCCGGACTGTCCTGAATCAGCCCCAGCATTTT. Amino acid sequence: CASTTRTVLNQPQHF. The full variable domain, in which reference TRBV28 and TRBJ1-5 provide the parts outside the CDR3, is DVKVTQSSRYLVKRTGEKVFLECVQDMDHENMFWYRQDPGLGLRLIYFSYDVKMKEKGDIPEGYSVSREKKERFSLILESASTNQTSMYLCASTTRTVLNQPQHFGDGTRLSIL.